Listed here are 5 T cell receptor beta chains from one sample, sequenced in a study of T cells in Graves' hyperthyroidism and ophthalmopathy. Amplification of TCR beta CDR3 regions was performed using RNA transcripts as template. TCR CDR3 regions were first amplified by RT-PCR with HTBI primers. Via MiXCR, TCRdb re-called the multiplex PCR reads, giving one row per CDR3 protein. Here the sample spans a few hundred thousand distinct CDR3 sequences, under 25% being singletons. The specimen sequenced was blood. These TCRs come from a man aged 18 to 30 with Graves' hyperthyroidism.

This clonotype was counted many times. The chain combines TRBV28 with TRBJ2-7; D is unclear. Germline V CDR1 and CDR2: MDHEN, SYDVKM. Trimming left V 6 bases short and J 3 bases short, with 9 bases between. The CDR3 has 12 residues. CDR3 coding DNA: TGTGCCAGCAGAGCTGTTTACTACGAGCAGTACTTC. Translated: CASRAVYYEQYF.

The chain carries TRBV7-9 and TRBJ2-7; 13 bases line up with TRBD2. With V trimmed by 5 bases and J by 3 bases, 4 bases remained unmatched. Germline values: CDR1 SEHNR, CDR2 FQNEAQ (reference sequence). The CDR3 is 15 residues long. In DNA form, the CDR3 reads TGTGCCAGCAGCGCGGGACTAGCGGGGTTCTACGAGCAGTACTTC. This sequence encodes CASSAGLAGFYEQYF. The complete variable domain, with remaining parts taken from reference TRBV7-9 and TRBJ2-7, reads DTGVSQNPRHKITKRGQNVTFRCDPISEHNRLYWYRQTLGQGPEFLTYFQNEAQLEKSRLLSDRFSAERPKGSFSTLEIQRTEQGDSAMYLCASSAGLAGFYEQYFGPGTRLTVT.

This clonotype has at least ten counts. The chain has TRBV6-1 and TRBJ2-2; unclear D gene. CDR1 and CDR2 (germline): MNHNS, SASEGT. Trimming cost V 8 bases and J 2 bases, with 12 bases left between them. The CDR3 runs 14 residues. Here the CDR3 DNA reads TGTGCCAGCCTGAGAGCGTCCAACACCGGGGAGCTGTTTTTT. Its protein product is CASLRASNTGELFF.

The chain has TRBV6-5 and TRBJ2-6; 7 bases map to TRBD2. Per germline, CDR1 MNHEY and CDR2 SVGAGI. This CDR3 is built from 16 residues. With 2 bases clipped from V and 3 bases from J, the junction kept 4 bases outside the gene matches. The CDR3 nucleotides read TGTGCCAGCAGTTACGGGGGGGGTAGTGGGGCCAACGTCCTGACTTTC. It is translated as CASSYGGGSGANVLTF.

This rearrangement joins TRBV6-1 to TRBJ1-6, with 11 bases aligning to TRBD1. V gave up 7 bases and J gave up 9 bases; unmatched junction bases: 5. Germline V gives CDR1 MNHNS, CDR2 SASEGT. The CDR3 spans 14 residues. The CDR3 is CASIRTGGGSPLHF. For the CDR3, the DNA is TGTGCCAGCATAAGGACAGGGGGCGGTTCACCCCTCCACTTT.